Below, 20 T cell receptor beta chains from the same sample are listed, as sequenced in a study of cytomegalovirus exposure and HLA in healthy donors. PCR employed 60 Vbeta and 13 Jbeta primers. TCRdb's copy holds only in-frame clones and misses some; the assay was immunoSEQ multiplex PCR. Of 98,000 or so clones in the sample, 75% to 80% were seen once. The sample taken for sequencing was PBMCs. The receptor set was obtained from a man aged 55-75 years in good health and CMV-seropositive.

The genes are TRBV5-1 and TRBJ1-5; D unclear. V was shortened by 0 bases and J by 4 bases, with 8 bases between the two germline ends. The V gene's germline CDR1 is SGHRS and CDR2 YFSETQ. The CDR3 is 14 residues long. The CDR3 is CASSLVGLNQPQHF. The CDR3, as DNA: TGCGCCAGCAGCTTGGTGGGCCTAAATCAGCCCCAGCATTTT.

The chain uses TRBV9 and TRBJ2-4, with D possibly TRBD2 on 6 matching bases. This CDR3 comprises 19 residues. V was shortened by 7 bases and J by 1 base, with 27 bases between the two germline ends. Germline assignment: CDR1 SGDLS and CDR2 YYNGEE. CDR3 DNA: TGTGCCAGCTCTCGTAGGGTACCGGATGGGGGGTCCGCCAAAAACATTCAGTACTTC. Its translation is CASSRRVPDGGSAKNIQYF. The full variable domain, its missing parts supplied by reference TRBV9 and TRBJ2-4, is DSGVTQTPKHLITATGQRVTLRCSPRSGDLSVYWYQQSLDQGLQFLIQYYNGEERAKGNILERFSAQQFPDLHSELNLSSLELGDSALYFCASSRRVPDGGSAKNIQYFGAGTRLSVL.

This clone was detected many times. This rearrangement joins TRBV4-2 to TRBJ2-5, with 8 bases lining up with TRBD1. Germline V gene data show CDR1 as LGHNA and CDR2 as YNFKEQ. After removal of 1 base from V and 5 bases from J, the junction contained 9 bases not matched to a gene. This CDR3 is built from 16 residues. The CDR3 coding sequence is TGTGCCAGCAGCCAAGCGACCTCAGGGGGCGGGGAGACCCAGTACTTC. It is translated as CASSQATSGGGETQYF.

This chain uses TRBV4-2 with TRBJ2-3; 8 bases are shared with TRBD2. CDR1 and CDR2 (germline): LGHNA, YNFKEQ. Trimming at V came to 0 bases and at J to 4 bases, leaving 9 bases not matched to a gene. The CDR3 consists of 17 residues. The chain's CDR3 is CASSQETAGGLADTQYF. For the CDR3, the DNA is TGTGCCAGCAGCCAAGAAACTGCGGGGGGCCTGGCAGATACGCAGTATTTT.

The rearrangement joins TRBV28 to TRBJ1-5; 10 bases line up with TRBD1. The CDR3 length is 14 residues. Germline CDR1 reads MDHEN; CDR2 reads SYDVKM. With 5 bases clipped from V and 7 bases from J, the junction kept 5 bases outside the gene matches. The CDR3 loop is CASSHLTGGQPQHF. CDR3 DNA sequence: TGTGCCAGCAGTCACTTGACAGGGGGCCAGCCCCAGCATTTT.

The chain joins TRBV2 to TRBJ2-1, with TRBD1 matching 8 bases. V trimming: 7 bases; J trimming: 9 bases; junction bases outside the gene matches: 5. The CDR3 is made up of 12 amino acids. CDR1 and CDR2 from the germline V gene are SNHLY and FYNNEI. CDR3 coding DNA: TGTGCCAGCACCACAGGGGGTTTTGAGCAGTTCTTC. This sequence encodes CASTTGGFEQFF.

The chain combines TRBV10-2 with TRBJ2-4; 15 bases align to TRBD2. CDR1 and CDR2 from the germline V gene are WSHSY and SAAADI. V lost 6 bases, J lost 8 bases, and 11 bases stayed unmatched. The CDR3 totals 17 residues. Here the CDR3 reads CASRVPGLAGGGDIQYF. For the CDR3, the DNA is TGCGCCAGCAGAGTCCCGGGACTAGCGGGGGGCGGGGACATTCAGTACTTC.

This clone was counted between two and nine times. J is TRBJ1-1 and V is TRBV5-5, with 7 nucleotides matching TRBD1. The germline V gene has CDR1 SGHKS and CDR2 YYEKEE (reference sequence). The ends lost 2 bases at V and 3 bases at J; junction bases unmatched: 4. The CDR3 spans 14 residues. Written as DNA, the CDR3 is TGTGCCAGCAGCTTATGGACAGGTTACACTGAAGCTTTCTTT. It codes for CASSLWTGYTEAFF.

The CDR3 region has the DNA TGCGCCAGCAGCCGGACTAGCGGGGGTGCGAGCACAGATACGCAGTATTTT. Its protein is CASSRTSGGASTDTQYF. This sequence joins TRBV4-3 and TRBJ2-3, with 13 nucleotides matching TRBD2. The CDR3 has 17 amino acids. The germline CDR1 and CDR2 sequences are LGHNA and YSLEER. The trim removed 4 bases at V and 0 bases at J, leaving 4 bases unmatched.

As for this clone: Other DNA sequences in the sample encode the same CDR3. This chain links TRBV6-5 with TRBJ2-5; 11 bases match TRBD1. Germline lookup yields CDR1 MNHEY and CDR2 SVGAGI. V shed 6 bases and J 3 bases; nucleotides not matched to a gene: 6. CDR3 length: 15 residues. The CDR3 loop reads CASSHGTGGKETQYF. The CDR3 DNA reads as TGTGCCAGCAGCCACGGGACAGGGGGTAAAGAGACCCAGTACTTC.

J is TRBJ2-5 and V is TRBV5-1; TRBD2 aligns across 10 bases. The CDR3 totals 14 residues. The junction had 5 bases not matched to a gene; V was cut back by 7 bases and J by 2 bases. CDR1 SGHRS and CDR2 YFSETQ come from the germline V gene. CDR3 sequence reads: CASRSSGGQETQYF. CDR3 in DNA: TGCGCCAGCCGCTCTAGCGGGGGACAAGAGACCCAGTACTTC.

The chain has TRBV5-1 and TRBJ2-5, with a weak D call TRBD2 (6 bases). TRBJ2-7 explains the end of the DNA better; the J call may be wrong. Germline V lookup: CDR1 SGHRS, CDR2 YFSETQ. The CDR3 runs 15 residues. The CDR3 sequence: CASSLNGGAGSEQYF. DNA for the CDR3: TGCGCCAGCAGCTTGAACGGCGGGGCCGGATCCGAGCAGTACTTC.

This chain connects TRBV6-6 to TRBJ2-2, with TRBD1 identical over 7 bases. Germline CDR1 and CDR2: MNHNY and SVGAGI (reference sequence). The CDR3 consists of 15 residues. V lost 2 bases and J lost 4; bases outside the gene matches: 4. The CDR3 is CASSYVPGGTGELFF. The CDR3 nucleotides read TGTGCCAGCAGTTACGTGCCAGGGGGCACCGGGGAGCTGTTTTTT.

This clone was seen repeatedly, ten times or more. The chain employs TRBV6-5 and TRBJ2-1; perhaps TRBD1 as D (5 bases). Germline V gene lookup returns CDR1 MNHEY and CDR2 SVGAGI. This CDR3 spans 16 amino acids. With 0 bases removed from V and 7 bases from J, the gap between germline ends came to 16 bases. CDR3 DNA sequence: TGTGCCAGCAGTTACTCGATCCAGGCAGGGCAGAATGAGCAGTTCTTC. Encoded protein: CASSYSIQAGQNEQFF.

This clone has a handful of counts. The chain links TRBV4-3 to TRBJ1-2; tentative D call: TRBD1 (5 bases). Germline CDR1 is LGHNA and CDR2 is YSLEER. The CDR3 length is 17 residues. Trimming pared 4 bases from V and 2 bases from J, leaving 20 bases between. The CDR3 DNA is TGCGCCAGCAGCCTGAGGGACTTTCAATACGGAAACTATGGCTACACCTTC. This encodes CASSLRDFQYGNYGYTF.

The chain couples TRBV6-6 to TRBJ2-7, with no clear D. The CDR3 spans 12 residues. The ends were cut back, 5 bases at V and 4 bases at J, with 9 bases in the middle. The germline CDR1 and CDR2 sequences are MNHNY and SVGAGI (reference sequence). The CDR3 bases are TGTGCCAGCAGTCCCGACACGTACGAGCAGTACTTC. This gives the protein CASSPDTYEQYF.

The rearrangement links TRBV5-4 to TRBJ2-7; tentative D call: TRBD1 (5 bases). Looked up from germline, CDR1 is SGHNT and CDR2 is YYREEE (reference sequence). Trimming cost V 7 bases and J 2 bases, with 13 bases left between them. This CDR3 spans 13 amino acids. The DNA for the CDR3 is TGTGCCAGCTCCCTCCAGGGCGCCTACGAGCAGTACTTC. Translation: CASSLQGAYEQYF. Full variable domain (remainder filled in from reference TRBV5-4 and TRBJ2-7): ETGVTQSPTHLIKTRGQQVTLRCSSQSGHNTVSWYQQALGQGPQFIFQYYREEENGRGNFPPRFSGLQFPNYSSELNVNALELDDSALYLCASSLQGAYEQYFGPGTRLTVT.

This sequence joins TRBV7-6 and TRBJ1-1; D is unresolved. The V end lost 5 bases, the J end lost 11 bases, and 21 bases lay between the germline ends. CDR3 size: 14 residues. Germline assignment: CDR1 SGHVS and CDR2 FNYEAQ. Here the CDR3 reads CASSPDVGSFRAFF. CDR3 sequence (DNA): TGTGCCAGCAGCCCAGACGTAGGGAGCTTTCGGGCTTTCTTT. The entire variable domain, with the rest obtained from reference TRBV7-6 and TRBJ1-1, is as follows: GAGVSQSPRYKVTKRGQDVALRCDPISGHVSLYWYRQALGQGPEFLTYFNYEAQQDKSGLPNDRFSAERPEGSISTLTIQRTEQRDSAMYRCASSPDVGSFRAFFGQGTRLTVV.

The chain joins TRBV10-3 to TRBJ2-2; tentatively, D is TRBD2 (6 bases). The CDR3 spans 13 residues. V was shortened by 5 bases and J by 5 bases, with 9 bases between the two germline ends. Germline CDR1 and CDR2: ENHRY and SYGVKD. CDR3 loop: CAISYGGTGELFF. CDR3 coding DNA: TGTGCCATCAGTTACGGGGGTACCGGGGAGCTGTTTTTT.

This clone was observed a single time. The chain combines TRBV4-2 with TRBJ2-7; possible D gene TRBD2, 5 bases. Germline assignment: CDR1 LGHNA and CDR2 YNFKEQ. V was trimmed by 2 bases and J by 2 bases, leaving 10 bases between them. CDR3 length: 14 amino acids. CDR3 amino acids: CASSQPGVTYEQYF. The DNA of the CDR3 is TGTGCCAGCAGCCAACCCGGGGTCACCTACGAGCAGTACTTC.